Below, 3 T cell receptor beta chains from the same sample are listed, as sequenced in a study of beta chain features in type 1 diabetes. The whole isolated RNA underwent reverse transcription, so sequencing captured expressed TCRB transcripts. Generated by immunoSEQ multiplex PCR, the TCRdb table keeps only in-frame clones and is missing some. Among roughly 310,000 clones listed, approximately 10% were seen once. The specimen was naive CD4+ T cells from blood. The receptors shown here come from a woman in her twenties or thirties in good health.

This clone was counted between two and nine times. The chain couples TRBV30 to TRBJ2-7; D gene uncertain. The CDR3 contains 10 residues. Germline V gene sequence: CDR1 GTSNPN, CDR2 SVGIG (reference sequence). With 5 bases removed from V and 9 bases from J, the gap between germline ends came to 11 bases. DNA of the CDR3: TGTGCCTGGGGAGTAATCGGGCAGTACTTC. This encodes CAWGVIGQYF.

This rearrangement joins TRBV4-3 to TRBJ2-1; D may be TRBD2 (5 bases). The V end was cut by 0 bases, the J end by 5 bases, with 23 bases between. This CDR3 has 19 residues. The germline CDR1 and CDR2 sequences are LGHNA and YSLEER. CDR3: CASSQDIGTLSGRDNEQFF. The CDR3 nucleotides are TGCGCCAGCAGCCAAGATATCGGTACATTGAGCGGCCGGGACAATGAGCAGTTCTTC.

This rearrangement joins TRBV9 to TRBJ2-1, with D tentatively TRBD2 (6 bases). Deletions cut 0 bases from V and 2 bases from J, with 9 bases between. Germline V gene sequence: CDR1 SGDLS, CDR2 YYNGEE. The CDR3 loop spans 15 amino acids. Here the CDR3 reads CASSVEGGPYNEQFF. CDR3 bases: TGTGCCAGCAGCGTAGAAGGAGGGCCCTACAATGAGCAGTTCTTC.